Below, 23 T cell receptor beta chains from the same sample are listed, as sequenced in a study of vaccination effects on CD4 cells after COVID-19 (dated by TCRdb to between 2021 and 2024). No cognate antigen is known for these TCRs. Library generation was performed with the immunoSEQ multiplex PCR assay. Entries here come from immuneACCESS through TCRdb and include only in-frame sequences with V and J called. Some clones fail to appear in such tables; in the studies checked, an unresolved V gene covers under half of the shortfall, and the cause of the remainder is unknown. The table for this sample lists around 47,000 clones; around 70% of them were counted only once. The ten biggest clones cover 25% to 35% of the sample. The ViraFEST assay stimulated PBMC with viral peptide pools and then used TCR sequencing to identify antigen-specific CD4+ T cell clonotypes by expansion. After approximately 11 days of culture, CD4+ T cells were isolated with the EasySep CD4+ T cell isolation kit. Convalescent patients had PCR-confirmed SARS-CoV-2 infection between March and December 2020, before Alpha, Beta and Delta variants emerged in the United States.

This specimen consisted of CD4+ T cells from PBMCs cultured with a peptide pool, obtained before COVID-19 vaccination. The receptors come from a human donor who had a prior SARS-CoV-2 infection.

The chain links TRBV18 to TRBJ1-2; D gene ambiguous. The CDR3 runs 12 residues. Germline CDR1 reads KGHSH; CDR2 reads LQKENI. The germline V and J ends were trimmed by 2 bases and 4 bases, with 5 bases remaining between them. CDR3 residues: CASSPVAYGYTF. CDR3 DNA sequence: TGTGCCAGCTCACCAGTGGCCTATGGCTACACCTTC. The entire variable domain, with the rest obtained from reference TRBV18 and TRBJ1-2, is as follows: NAGVMQNPRHLVRRRGQEARLRCSPMKGHSHVYWYRQLPEEGLKFMVYLQKENIIDESGMPKERFSAEFPKEGPSILRIQQVVRGDSAAYFCASSPVAYGYTFGSGTRLTVV.

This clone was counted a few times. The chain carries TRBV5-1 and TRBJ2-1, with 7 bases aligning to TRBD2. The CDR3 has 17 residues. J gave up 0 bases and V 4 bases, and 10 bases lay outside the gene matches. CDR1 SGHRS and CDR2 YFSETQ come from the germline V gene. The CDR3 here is CASSGVAGPPSYNEQFF. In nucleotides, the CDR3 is TGCGCCAGCAGCGGGGTAGCGGGCCCCCCCTCCTACAATGAGCAGTTCTTC.

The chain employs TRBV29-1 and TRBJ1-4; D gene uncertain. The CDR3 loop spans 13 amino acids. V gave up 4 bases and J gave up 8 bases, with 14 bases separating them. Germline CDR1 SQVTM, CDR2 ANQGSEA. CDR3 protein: CSVARGVMEKLFF. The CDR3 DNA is TGCAGCGTTGCCCGGGGAGTAATGGAAAAACTGTTTTTT.

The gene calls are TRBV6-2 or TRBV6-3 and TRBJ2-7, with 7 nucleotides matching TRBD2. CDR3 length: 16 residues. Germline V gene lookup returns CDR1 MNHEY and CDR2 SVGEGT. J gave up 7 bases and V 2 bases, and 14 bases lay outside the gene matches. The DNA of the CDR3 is TGTGCCAGCAGTTACGGCCCAGCGGGAACCGTAGGGGAGCAGTACTTC. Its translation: CASSYGPAGTVGEQYF.

CDR3 in DNA: TGTGCCAGCAGTGACCACGGGACTGTTTACGAGCAGTACTTC. Translation: CASSDHGTVYEQYF. The genes are TRBV25-1 and TRBJ2-7; a possible D gene is TRBD2 (6 bases). The CDR3 length is 14 residues. The germline V and J ends were trimmed by 3 bases and 4 bases, with 13 bases remaining between them. The germline V gene encodes CDR1 MGHDK and CDR2 SYGVNS.

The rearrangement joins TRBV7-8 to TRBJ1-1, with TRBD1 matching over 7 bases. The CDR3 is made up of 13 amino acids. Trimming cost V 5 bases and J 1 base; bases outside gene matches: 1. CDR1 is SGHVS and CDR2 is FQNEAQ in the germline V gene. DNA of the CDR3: TGTGCCAGCAGCCGACAGGGGAACACTGAAGCTTTCTTT. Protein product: CASSRQGNTEAFF.

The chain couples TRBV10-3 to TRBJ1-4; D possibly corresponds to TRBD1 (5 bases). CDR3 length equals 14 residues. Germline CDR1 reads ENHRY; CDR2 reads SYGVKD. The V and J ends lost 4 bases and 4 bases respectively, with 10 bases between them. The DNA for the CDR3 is TGTGCCATCAGTGCTGACAGAATTAATGAAAAACTGTTTTTT. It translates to CAISADRINEKLFF.

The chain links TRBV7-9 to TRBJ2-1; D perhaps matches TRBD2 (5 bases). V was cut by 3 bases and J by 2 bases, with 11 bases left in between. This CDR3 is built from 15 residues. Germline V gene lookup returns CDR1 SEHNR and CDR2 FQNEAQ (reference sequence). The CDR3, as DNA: TGTGCCAGCAGCTTGGACGCTAGCCCCTACAATGAGCAGTTCTTC. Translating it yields CASSLDASPYNEQFF.

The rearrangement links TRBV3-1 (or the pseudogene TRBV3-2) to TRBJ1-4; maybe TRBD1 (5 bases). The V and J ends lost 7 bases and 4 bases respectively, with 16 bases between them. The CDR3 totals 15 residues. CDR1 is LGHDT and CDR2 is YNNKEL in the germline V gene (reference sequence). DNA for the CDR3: TGTGCCAGCACCAAATCGGAGGGGCGTAATGAAAAACTGTTTTTT. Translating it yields CASTKSEGRNEKLFF.

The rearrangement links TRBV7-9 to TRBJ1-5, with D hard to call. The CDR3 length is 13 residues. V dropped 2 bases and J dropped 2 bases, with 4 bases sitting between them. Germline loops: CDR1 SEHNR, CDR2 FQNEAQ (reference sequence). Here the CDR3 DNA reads TGTGCCAGCAGCTTACAGGGCAATCAGCCCCAGCATTTT. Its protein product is CASSLQGNQPQHF.

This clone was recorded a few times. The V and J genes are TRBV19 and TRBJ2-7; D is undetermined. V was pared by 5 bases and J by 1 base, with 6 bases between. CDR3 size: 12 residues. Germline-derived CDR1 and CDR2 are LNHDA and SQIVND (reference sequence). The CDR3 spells CASSAGSYEQYF. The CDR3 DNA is TGTGCCAGTAGTGCCGGTTCCTACGAGCAGTACTTC.

The CDR3 DNA reads as TGTGCCAGCAGCCAGGGACTAGCGGGAGACGAGCAGTACTTC. Translated, it gives CASSQGLAGDEQYF. The J gene is TRBJ2-7, the V gene TRBV11-1, with 14 bases lining up with TRBD2. The J segment lost 5 bases and the V segment lost 5 bases, leaving 2 bases of the junction unmatched. The germline CDR1 and CDR2 sequences are SGHAT and FQDESV (reference sequence). This CDR3 is 14 amino acids long.

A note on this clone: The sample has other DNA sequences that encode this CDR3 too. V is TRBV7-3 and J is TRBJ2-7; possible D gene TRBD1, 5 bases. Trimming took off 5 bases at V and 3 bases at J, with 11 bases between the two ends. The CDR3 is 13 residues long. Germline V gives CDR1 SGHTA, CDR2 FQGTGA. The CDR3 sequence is CASSPDRGYEQYF. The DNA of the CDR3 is TGTGCCAGCAGCCCAGACAGAGGCTACGAGCAGTACTTC.

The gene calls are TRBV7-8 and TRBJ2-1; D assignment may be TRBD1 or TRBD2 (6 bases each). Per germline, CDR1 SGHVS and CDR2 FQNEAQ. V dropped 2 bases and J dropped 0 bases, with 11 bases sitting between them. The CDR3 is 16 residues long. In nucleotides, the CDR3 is TGTGCCAGCAGCTTACGGACGGGGGCCTCCTACAATGAGCAGTTCTTC. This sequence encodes CASSLRTGASYNEQFF.

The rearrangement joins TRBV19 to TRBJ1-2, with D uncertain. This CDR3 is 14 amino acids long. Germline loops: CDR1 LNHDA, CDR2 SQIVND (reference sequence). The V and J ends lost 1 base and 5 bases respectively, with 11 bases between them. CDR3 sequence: CASSIAGVGYGYTF. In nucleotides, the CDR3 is TGTGCCAGTAGTATAGCCGGTGTAGGGTATGGCTACACCTTC.

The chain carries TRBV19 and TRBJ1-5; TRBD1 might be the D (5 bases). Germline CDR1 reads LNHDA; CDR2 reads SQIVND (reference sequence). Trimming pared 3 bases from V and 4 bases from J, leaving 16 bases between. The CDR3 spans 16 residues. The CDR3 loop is CASSILAGIGNQPQHF. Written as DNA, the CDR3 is TGTGCCAGTAGTATTTTGGCAGGGATTGGTAATCAGCCCCAGCATTTT. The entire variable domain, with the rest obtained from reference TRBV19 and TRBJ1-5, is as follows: DGGITQSPKYLFRKEGQNVTLSCEQNLNHDAMYWYRQDPGQGLRLIYYSQIVNDFQKGDIAEGYSVSREKKESFPLTVTSAQKNPTAFYLCASSILAGIGNQPQHFGDGTRLSIL.

CDR3 in amino acids: CASSTTTGGTEAFF. As DNA, the CDR3 is TGTGCCAGCAGCACAACGACGGGGGGCACTGAAGCTTTCTTT. The chain has TRBV5-5 and TRBJ1-1; a weak D match, TRBD1 (5 bases). CDR3 length equals 14 residues. Trimming removed 4 bases at V and 4 bases at J, with 14 bases between. CDR1 and CDR2 (germline): SGHKS, YYEKEE (reference sequence).

The CDR3 nucleotides are TGTGCCAGCAGCCAAGCCTGGACAGGGTATTCTGACACAGATACGCAGTATTTT. Amino acid sequence: CASSQAWTGYSDTDTQYF. This rearrangement joins TRBV3-1 (or the pseudogene TRBV3-2) to TRBJ2-3, with TRBD1 matching over 8 bases. V lost 1 base to trimming and J lost 2 bases; unmatched junction nucleotides: 11. The germline V gene has CDR1 LGHDT and CDR2 YNNKEL (reference sequence). The CDR3 loop spans 18 amino acids.

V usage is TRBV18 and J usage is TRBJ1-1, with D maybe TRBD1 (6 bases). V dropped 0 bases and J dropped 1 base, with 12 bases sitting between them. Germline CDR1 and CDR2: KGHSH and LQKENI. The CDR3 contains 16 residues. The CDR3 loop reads CASSPPLQGENTEAFF. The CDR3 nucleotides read TGTGCCAGCTCACCACCTCTACAGGGAGAGAACACTGAAGCTTTCTTT.

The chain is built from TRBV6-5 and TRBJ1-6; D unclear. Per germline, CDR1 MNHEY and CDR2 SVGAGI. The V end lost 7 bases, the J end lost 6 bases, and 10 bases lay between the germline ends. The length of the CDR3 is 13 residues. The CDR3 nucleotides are TGTGCCAGCATCAGCCGGGGTAATTCACCCCTCCACTTT. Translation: CASISRGNSPLHF.

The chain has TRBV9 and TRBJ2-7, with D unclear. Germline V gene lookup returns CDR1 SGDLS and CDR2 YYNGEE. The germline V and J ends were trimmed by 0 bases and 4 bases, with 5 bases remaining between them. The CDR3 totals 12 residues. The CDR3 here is CASSVVGYEQYF. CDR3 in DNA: TGTGCCAGCAGCGTAGTAGGGTACGAGCAGTACTTC.

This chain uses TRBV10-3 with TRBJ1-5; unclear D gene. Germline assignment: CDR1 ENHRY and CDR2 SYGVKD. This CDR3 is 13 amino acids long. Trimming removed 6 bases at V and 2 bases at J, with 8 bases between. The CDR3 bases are TGTGCCATCAGGGAGGCCGGCAATCAGCCCCAGCATTTT. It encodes CAIREAGNQPQHF.

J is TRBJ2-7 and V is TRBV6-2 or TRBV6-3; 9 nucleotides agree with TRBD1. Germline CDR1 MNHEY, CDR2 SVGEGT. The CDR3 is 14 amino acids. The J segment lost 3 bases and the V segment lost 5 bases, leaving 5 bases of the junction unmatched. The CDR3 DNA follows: TGTGCCAGCAGTCGCACAGGGGGCGTCTACGAGCAGTACTTC. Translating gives CASSRTGGVYEQYF.